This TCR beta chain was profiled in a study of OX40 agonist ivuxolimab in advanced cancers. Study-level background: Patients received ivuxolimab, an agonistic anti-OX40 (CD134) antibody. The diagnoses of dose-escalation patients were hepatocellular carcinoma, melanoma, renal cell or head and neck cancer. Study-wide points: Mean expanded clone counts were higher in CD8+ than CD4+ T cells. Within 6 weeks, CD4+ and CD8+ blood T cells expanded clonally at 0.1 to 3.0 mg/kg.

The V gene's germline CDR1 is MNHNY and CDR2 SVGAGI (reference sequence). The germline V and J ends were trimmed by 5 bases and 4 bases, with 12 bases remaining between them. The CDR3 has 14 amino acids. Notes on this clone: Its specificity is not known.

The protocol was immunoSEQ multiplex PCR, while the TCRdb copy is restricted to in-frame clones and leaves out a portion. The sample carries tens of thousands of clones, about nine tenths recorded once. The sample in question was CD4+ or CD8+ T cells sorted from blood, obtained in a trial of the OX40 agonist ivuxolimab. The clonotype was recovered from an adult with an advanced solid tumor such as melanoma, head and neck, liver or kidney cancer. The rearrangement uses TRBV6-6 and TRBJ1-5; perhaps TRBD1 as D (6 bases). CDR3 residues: CASSSGQPNQPQHF. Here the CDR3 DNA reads TGTGCCAGCAGTAGTGGACAGCCAAATCAGCCCCAGCATTTT.